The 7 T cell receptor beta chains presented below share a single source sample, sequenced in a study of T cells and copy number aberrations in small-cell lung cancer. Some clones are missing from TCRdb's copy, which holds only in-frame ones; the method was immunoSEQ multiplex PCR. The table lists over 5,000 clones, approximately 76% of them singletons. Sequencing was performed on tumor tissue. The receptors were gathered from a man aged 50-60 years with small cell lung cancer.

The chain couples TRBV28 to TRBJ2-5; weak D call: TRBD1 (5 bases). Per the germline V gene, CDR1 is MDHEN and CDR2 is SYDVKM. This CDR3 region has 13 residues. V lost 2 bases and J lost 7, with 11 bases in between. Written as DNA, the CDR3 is TGTGCCAGCAGTTTAGGTACCCAGGGGACCCAGTACTTC. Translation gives CASSLGTQGTQYF.

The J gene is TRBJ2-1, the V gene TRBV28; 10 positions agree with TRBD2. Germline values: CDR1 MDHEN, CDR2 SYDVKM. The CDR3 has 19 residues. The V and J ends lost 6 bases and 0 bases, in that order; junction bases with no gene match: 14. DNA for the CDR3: TGTGCCAGCAGCCCTACCCGAGGACTAGCGGACAGCTCCTACAATGAGCAGTTCTTC. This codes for CASSPTRGLADSSYNEQFF.

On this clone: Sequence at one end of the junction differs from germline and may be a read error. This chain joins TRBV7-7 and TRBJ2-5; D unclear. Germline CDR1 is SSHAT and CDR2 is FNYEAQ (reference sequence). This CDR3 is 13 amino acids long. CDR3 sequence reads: CASSLFGLETQYF. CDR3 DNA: TGTGCTAGCAGCTTGTTTGGGTTAGAGACCCAGTACTTC.

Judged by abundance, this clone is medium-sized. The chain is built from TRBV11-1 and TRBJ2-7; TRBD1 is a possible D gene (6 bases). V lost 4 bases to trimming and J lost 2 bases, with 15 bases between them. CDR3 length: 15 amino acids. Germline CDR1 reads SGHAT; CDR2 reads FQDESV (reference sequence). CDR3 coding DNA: TGTGCCAGCAGCTCCAGGGGTAGCGCCGCCTACGAGCAGTACTTC. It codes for CASSSRGSAAYEQYF.

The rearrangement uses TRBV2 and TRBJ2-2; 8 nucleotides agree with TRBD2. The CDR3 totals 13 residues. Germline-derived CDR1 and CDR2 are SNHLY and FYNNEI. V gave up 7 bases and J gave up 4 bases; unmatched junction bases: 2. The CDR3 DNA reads TGTGCCAGCAAACTAGCGGTCACCGGGGAGCTGTTTTTT. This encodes CASKLAVTGELFF.

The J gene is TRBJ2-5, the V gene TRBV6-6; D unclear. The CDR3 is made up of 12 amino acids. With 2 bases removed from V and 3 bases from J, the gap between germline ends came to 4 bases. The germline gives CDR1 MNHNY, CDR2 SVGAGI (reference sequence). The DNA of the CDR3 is TGTGCCAGCAGTTACCCTGAAGAGACCCAGTACTTC. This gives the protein CASSYPEETQYF.

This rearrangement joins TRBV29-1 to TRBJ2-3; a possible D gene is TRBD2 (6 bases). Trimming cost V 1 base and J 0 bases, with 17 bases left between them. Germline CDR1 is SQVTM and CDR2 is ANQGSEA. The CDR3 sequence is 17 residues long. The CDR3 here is CSVEGGMRRTSTDTQYF. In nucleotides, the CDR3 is TGCAGCGTTGAAGGCGGGATGAGGCGAACTAGCACAGATACGCAGTATTTT.